The source of this T cell receptor beta chain is a study of early T cells in non-severe SARS-CoV-2 infection. The overall study: It was bulk RNA from unsorted whole blood that was sequenced, and the chains were unpaired.

Findings of the study overall: Reliance on VDJdb matching favored anti-spike CD8 responses; private and CD4 specificities were missed.

The library protocol tagged individual cDNA molecules with unique molecular identifiers. Using its own MiXCR run on the 5' RACE reads, TCRdb lists one record per CDR3 protein. The sample lists more than 25,000 distinct CDR3 sequences, around 6% occurring once. This clonotype showed up many times. Its antigen is unknown. The clonotype was recovered from an adult who was a healthcare worker with PCR-confirmed SARS-CoV-2 infection or an uninfected control (not recorded which). The sequenced sample was whole blood.

CDR3 region: CASTGSWGQGHSEKLFF. For the CDR3, the DNA is TGTGCCAGCACCGGGTCGTGGGGACAGGGCCATTCTGAAAAACTGTTTTTT. The rearrangement links TRBV6-6 to TRBJ1-4, with 9 nucleotides matching TRBD1. V trimming: 7 bases; J trimming: 7 bases; junction bases outside the gene matches: 16. The CDR3 covers 17 residues. Germline CDR1 reads MNHNY; CDR2 reads SVGAGI (reference sequence).